The rows below give T cell receptor beta chains drawn from one sample of a study of T cells after yellow fever vaccination. TCRdb ran MiXCR on the 5' RACE reads and lists one entry per CDR3 protein. The data contain 450,000 to 600,000 distinct CDR3 sequences, about a sixth of them singletons. The starting material was PBMCs, obtained 4 to 5 days after the first yellow fever vaccination. These TCRs come from a man younger than 30 who received the YFV17D yellow fever vaccine. The CDR3 runs from the conserved cysteine through the conserved F or W.

v_call cdr3_aa
TRBV12-3/TRBV12-4 CASSLMDRKVRGYTF
TRBV5-6 CASSRIETGARSPLHF
TRBV7-2 CASSESRVSYTEAFF
TRBV7-2 CASSDAQGPGYGYTF
TRBV6-1 CASSEQGGSYNEQFF
TRBV4-3 CASSQERTGSRYEQYF
TRBV4-1 CASSPSGPETQYF
TRBV18 CASWGLDRSYEQYF
TRBV27 CASTAGDKNYGYTF
TRBV12-3/TRBV12-4 CASSLFRTSGELFF
TRBV20-1 CSARQMRGEKLFF
TRBV6-5 CASSYSNGLETQYF
TRBV19 CASSPTSTGPTYGYTF
TRBV20-1 CSARPGTGEVGEQYF
TRBV6-5 CASSYSAGGYNEQFF